The next 2 T cell receptor beta chains were all read from a single sample in a study of beta chain features in type 1 diabetes. What these receptors recognize is not known. The study, taken as a whole, reports: All four CD4+ subsets of Type 1 diabetes patients contained TCRB CDR3s that were moderately but significantly shorter.

Of the isolated RNA, all was reverse transcribed, and so the sequenced material was expressed TCRB transcripts. Assay: immunoSEQ multiplex PCR; the TCRdb copy retains only in-frame clones and omits some. The data hold 150,000 to 170,000 clones, with about 9.3% observed a single time. The sample taken for sequencing was central memory CD4+ T cells from blood. The receptors were sampled from a man aged 25-45 years with type 1 diabetes.

The table lists this clone with a few counts. The chain links TRBV4-3 to TRBJ1-2; a possible D gene is TRBD1 (5 bases). Germline V gene data show CDR1 as LGHNA and CDR2 as YSLEER. CDR3 size: 14 residues. With 0 bases removed from V and 8 bases from J, the gap between germline ends came to 13 bases. The CDR3 loop reads CASSQDAGADGYTF. The CDR3 nucleotides read TGCGCCAGCAGCCAAGATGCTGGGGCGGACGGCTACACCTTC.

This clone was observed a handful of times. The V and J genes are TRBV7-3 and TRBJ2-1; TRBD2 aligns across 9 bases. This CDR3 region has 14 residues. The J segment lost 5 bases and the V segment lost 4 bases, leaving 3 bases of the junction unmatched. Germline V gene data show CDR1 as SGHTA and CDR2 as FQGTGA. The CDR3 sequence is CASSYSGRNNEQFF. The CDR3 bases are TGTGCCAGCAGCTATAGCGGGAGAAACAATGAGCAGTTCTTC.